This TCR beta chain was sequenced for a study of blood T cell repertoires in COVID-19. Overall study: In each case, the material was cDNA or gDNA derived from T cells, B-cell-depleted T cells, or PBMCs.

This CDR3 has 14 residues. The V gene's germline CDR1 is MDHEN and CDR2 SYDVKM. V lost 6 bases and J 4 bases, leaving 15 bases between the germline ends. Original processing notes: Estimates of nucleated cell counts were drawn from the amplification of reference gene primers. The assay was immunoSEQ multiplex PCR, and TCRdb's table has in-frame clones only and misses some. The DNA was the basis for D and trimming; V, J and clone size are from that table. The sample has about 290,000 clones; approximately 90% are singletons. The TCR originated in a woman aged 30 to 39 with active or convalescent COVID-19. The sequencing sample was made of peripheral blood. V and J are TRBV28 and TRBJ2-5; D is perhaps TRBD2 (5 bases). The CDR3 is CASSPPGSGETQYF. As DNA, the CDR3 is TGTGCCAGCAGCCCCCCGGGGAGCGGAGAGACCCAGTACTTC.